One sample yielded the 24 T cell receptor beta chains listed below, sequenced in a study of blood T cells in healthy people across ages. Sample-barcoded 5' priming and a J-beta primer mix drove a second PCR of about 6 to 12 cycles. TCRdb reanalysed the 5' RACE reads using MiXCR and keeps one entry per CDR3 protein. The sample carries around 1.1 million distinct CDR3 sequences, roughly two fifths recorded once. Input material: blood. The receptors here all came from a man aged 18-30 years in good health.

The chain uses TRBV11-1 and TRBJ1-1; TRBD1 matches 7 bases. Germline lookup yields CDR1 SGHAT and CDR2 FQDESV (reference sequence). This CDR3 is built from 14 residues. The junction had 8 bases not matched to a gene; V was cut back by 6 bases and J by 4 bases. The CDR3 DNA reads TGTGCCAGCAGAAATCAGGGGGGGAGCACTGAAGCTTTCTTT. Protein sequence: CASRNQGGSTEAFF.

This clonotype was seen a few times. The chain carries TRBV7-9 and TRBJ1-2; 12 bases fit TRBD1. This CDR3 is built from 14 residues. The J segment lost 6 bases and the V segment lost 4 bases, leaving 3 bases of the junction unmatched. Germline CDR1 and CDR2: SEHNR and FQNEAQ (reference sequence). CDR3 in amino acids: CASSSRDRGHGYTF. The CDR3, as DNA: TGTGCCAGCAGCTCCCGGGACAGGGGGCATGGCTACACCTTC.

This chain uses TRBV4-1 with TRBJ1-2; D remains ambiguous. This CDR3 is 15 amino acids long. V was clipped by 2 bases and J by 4 bases, with 14 bases between them. Per the germline V gene, CDR1 is MGHRA and CDR2 is YSYEKL. In nucleotides, the CDR3 is TGCGCCAGCAGCCAATTGTGGGCGGCTGGCTATGGCTACACCTTC. Translation gives CASSQLWAAGYGYTF.

The chain carries TRBV28 and TRBJ2-7, with 7 bases that match TRBD1. The ends lost 5 bases at V and 12 bases at J; junction bases unmatched: 7. The V gene's germline CDR1 is MDHEN and CDR2 SYDVKM. The CDR3 loop spans 11 amino acids. In DNA form, the CDR3 reads TGTGCCAGCAGTCTAGACAGGGTCCGGTACTTC. It codes for CASSLDRVRYF. Full variable domain (missing parts from reference TRBV28 and TRBJ2-7): DVKVTQSSRYLVKRTGEKVFLECVQDMDHENMFWYRQDPGLGLRLIYFSYDVKMKEKGDIPEGYSVSREKKERFSLILESASTNQTSMYLCASSLDRVRYFGPGTRLTVT.

With regard to this clonotype: It may be a read error: a sequence one base away is much more abundant. CDR3 nucleotide sequence: TGTGCCAGCAGCCGAAGGAAAACTAGCGTTGATGGGCAGTTCTTC. Its protein is CASSRRKTSVDGQFF. This chain uses TRBV3-1 with TRBJ2-1, with 7 bases that match TRBD2. CDR1 LGHDT and CDR2 YNNKEL come from the germline V gene (reference sequence). The CDR3 is 15 amino acids. Trimming took 4 bases from V and 12 from J; bases not matched to a gene: 15.

This chain connects TRBV9 to TRBJ2-1; D perhaps matches TRBD1 (5 bases). Between the trimmed V and J ends, which lost 4 bases and 11 bases, there was a span of 10 bases. Per germline, CDR1 SGDLS and CDR2 YYNGEE. The CDR3 has 11 residues. CDR3 loop: CASSKDTKQFF. DNA for the CDR3: TGTGCCAGCAGCAAGGACACGAAGCAGTTCTTC.

The chain joins TRBV6-1 to TRBJ1-1, with a weak D call TRBD1 (6 bases). The germline gives CDR1 MNHNS, CDR2 SASEGT. V was cut by 4 bases and J by 3 bases, with 12 bases left in between. The CDR3 runs to 14 residues. CDR3 bases: TGTGCCAGCAGTGCCACAGGGTGGGACACTGAAGCTTTCTTT. Protein sequence: CASSATGWDTEAFF.

The CDR3 DNA sequence: TGTGCCAGCAGTGATGAAGGGGTTGGCACTGAAGCTTTCTTT. Encoded protein: CASSDEGVGTEAFF. The chain links TRBV2 to TRBJ1-1, with D perhaps TRBD1 (5 bases). The CDR3 is made up of 14 amino acids. With 3 bases removed from V and 4 bases from J, the gap between germline ends came to 12 bases. Germline V gene sequence: CDR1 SNHLY, CDR2 FYNNEI. The whole variable domain, filled in from reference TRBV2 and TRBJ1-1, reads EPEVTQTPSHQVTQMGQEVILRCVPISNHLYFYWYRQILGQKVEFLVSFYNNEISEKSEIFDDQFSVERPDGSNFTLKIRSTKLEDSAMYFCASSDEGVGTEAFFGQGTRLTVV.

This clonotype has only a few counts. The rearrangement links TRBV4-2 to TRBJ1-1; D remains unclear. Trimming cost V 0 bases and J 2 bases, with 13 bases left between them. Germline values: CDR1 LGHNA, CDR2 YNFKEQ. The CDR3 spans 16 residues. The CDR3, as DNA: TGTGCCAGCAGCCAAGATTTGCGAGGACTCAACACTGAAGCTTTCTTT. Its protein product is CASSQDLRGLNTEAFF.

This clonotype has more than one count but fewer than ten. The chain recombines TRBV4-3 with TRBJ2-4; TRBD1 matches at 8 bases. The CDR3 runs to 15 residues. V was clipped by 0 bases and J by 6 bases; unmatched bases: 4. Looked up from germline, CDR1 is LGHNA and CDR2 is YSLEER. CDR3 amino acids: CASSQETGGRNIQYF. The DNA for the CDR3 is TGCGCCAGCAGCCAAGAAACAGGGGGGCGAAACATTCAGTACTTC.

The rearrangement uses TRBV13 and TRBJ2-7; D ambiguous. The CDR3 consists of 13 residues. Germline V gene lookup returns CDR1 PRHDT and CDR2 FYEKMQ (reference sequence). Deletions cut 4 bases from V and 3 bases from J, with 10 bases between. The CDR3 sequence: CASSSGVNYEQYF. The CDR3 bases are TGTGCCAGCAGCTCAGGTGTGAACTACGAGCAGTACTTC.

The V gene is TRBV7-2, the J gene TRBJ1-4, with D unresolved. Trimming pared 8 bases from V and 8 bases from J, leaving 15 bases between. CDR1 SGHTA and CDR2 FQGNSA come from the germline V gene. The CDR3 totals 13 residues. The CDR3 sequence is CASGGQEREKLFF. As DNA, the CDR3 is TGTGCCAGCGGAGGGCAGGAGAGGGAAAAACTGTTTTTT.

This chain links TRBV12-3 or TRBV12-4 with TRBJ2-1, with TRBD2 identical over 7 bases. J gave up 2 bases and V 5 bases, and 6 bases lay outside the gene matches. This CDR3 spans 15 amino acids. Here the CDR3 reads CASSPSSGAYNEQFF. The CDR3 coding sequence is TGTGCCAGCAGTCCCTCCAGCGGGGCCTACAATGAGCAGTTCTTC.

The chain employs TRBV5-1 and TRBJ1-2, with a possible D match to TRBD1 (6 bases). V was shortened by 0 bases and J by 3 bases, with 9 bases between the two germline ends. CDR3 length: 14 amino acids. From germline, CDR1 is SGHRS and CDR2 YFSETQ. CDR3 coding DNA: TGCGCCAGCAGCTTGGGGGGGCCTGACTATGGCTACACCTTC. It encodes CASSLGGPDYGYTF. Supplemented by reference TRBV5-1 and TRBJ1-2, the full variable domain reads KAGVTQTPRYLIKTRGQQVTLSCSPISGHRSVSWYQQTPGQGLQFLFEYFSETQRNKGNFPGRFSGRQFSNSRSEMNVSTLELGDSALYLCASSLGGPDYGYTFGSGTRLTVV.

The rearrangement joins TRBV7-2 to TRBJ1-4; D is ambiguous. In germline, CDR1 is SGHTA, CDR2 FQGNSA. Trimming pared 5 bases from V and 0 bases from J, leaving 13 bases between. The CDR3 runs 16 residues. The CDR3 DNA follows: TGTGCCAGCAGCGGGGAAGGGCCTTCAACTAATGAAAAACTGTTTTTT. This codes for CASSGEGPSTNEKLFF.

The V call is TRBV4-3, the J call TRBJ2-1; 7 bases line up with TRBD2. J was trimmed by 8 bases and V by 4 bases; bases with no gene match: 5. CDR3 length: 13 residues. CDR1 and CDR2 from the germline V gene are LGHNA and YSLEER. The CDR3 loop reads CASSPRLAHEQFF. The CDR3 region has the DNA TGCGCCAGCAGCCCGCGACTAGCTCATGAGCAGTTCTTC.

V and J are TRBV11-2 and TRBJ2-1, with 7 nucleotides matching TRBD2. CDR3 length equals 14 residues. V lost 1 base and J lost 7; bases outside the gene matches: 4. The V gene's germline CDR1 is SGHAT and CDR2 FQNNGV. As DNA, the CDR3 is TGTGCCAGCAGCTTAGCACCCGGGAGGAATGAGCAGTTCTTC. Translated: CASSLAPGRNEQFF.

The rearrangement joins TRBV6-5 to TRBJ2-7; 7 bases are shared with TRBD1. V shed 5 bases, J shed 4 bases, and the junction held 11 bases outside the gene matches. Germline CDR1 and CDR2: MNHEY and SVGAGI. The CDR3 runs 15 residues. CDR3 DNA: TGTGCCAGCAGTATTTACTCAGGGGGATTATACGAGCAGTACTTC. Translated, it gives CASSIYSGGLYEQYF.

This clonotype came up once. A much larger clone differs by one base, so this may be a read error. The J gene is TRBJ2-1, the V gene TRBV12-3 or TRBV12-4, with 8 bases lining up with TRBD2. The CDR3 totals 14 residues. In DNA, the CDR3 is TGTGCCAACAGTCCGGGACTAGTCTACAATGAGCAGTTCTTC. Encoded protein: CANSPGLVYNEQFF.

This clonotype has only a few counts. This chain uses TRBV12-3 or TRBV12-4 with TRBJ2-7; the match to TRBD1 covers 8 bases. V lost 2 bases and J lost 3; bases outside the gene matches: 6. This CDR3 has 15 amino acids. CDR3: CASSLQGAWVYEQYF. For the CDR3, the DNA is TGTGCCAGCAGTTTACAGGGGGCTTGGGTCTACGAGCAGTACTTC.

The V gene is TRBV6-1, the J gene TRBJ2-3; D is uncertain. From germline, CDR1 is MNHNS and CDR2 SASEGT. V gave up 3 bases and J gave up 10 bases, with 14 bases separating them. The CDR3 totals 13 residues. CDR3 region: CASSDTFPGPQYF. The CDR3, as DNA: TGTGCCAGCAGTGACACCTTTCCTGGCCCGCAGTATTTT.

This clonotype was found a few times. CDR3 nucleotide sequence: TGTGCCACCAATACGGGACAGGGACATAATGAGCAGTTCTTC. Translation gives CATNTGQGHNEQFF. The rearrangement links TRBV24-1 to TRBJ2-1; 9 bases line up with TRBD1. This CDR3 spans 14 amino acids. With V trimmed by 8 bases and J by 7 bases, 8 bases remained unmatched. Germline CDR1 and CDR2: KGHDR and SFDVKD.

This clonotype was observed a few times. CDR3 DNA sequence: TGCAGTGCTCCCGAAAGGGGGCAAGGCTATGGCTACACCTTC. Translating it yields CSAPERGQGYGYTF. This sequence joins TRBV20-1 and TRBJ1-2; 7 bases match TRBD1. V gave up 5 bases and J gave up 4 bases; unmatched junction bases: 10. This CDR3 has 14 amino acids. Germline assignment: CDR1 DFQATT and CDR2 SNEGSKA (reference sequence).

This chain uses TRBV20-1 with TRBJ1-6; no clear D gene. The CDR3 totals 13 residues. With 0 bases removed from V and 10 bases from J, the gap between germline ends came to 10 bases. Germline V lookup: CDR1 DFQATT, CDR2 SNEGSKA (reference sequence). The CDR3 sequence is CSARDPGESPLHF. CDR3 DNA sequence: TGCAGTGCTAGAGATCCCGGGGAATCACCCCTCCACTTT.